The next 17 T cell receptor beta chains were all read from a single sample in a study of CD8+CD57+ T cells in acquired aplastic anemia. Genomic DNA, the template, was used for profiling of the TCR beta VDJ and CDR3. TCRdb re-derived calls from the reads in MiXCR, one entry per CDR3 protein. The table lists roughly 280,000 distinct CDR3 sequences, 50% to 65% of them singletons. The sequenced patients had an expansion of CD8+CD57+ cells seen by flow cytometry. Sample: sorted CD4+, CD8+, or CD8+CD57+ T cells (not recorded which) from PBMCs. The source of these receptors is a human donor with aplastic anemia.

The gene calls are TRBV7-2 and TRBJ1-5; D unresolved. Germline-derived CDR1 and CDR2 are SGHTA and FQGNSA. The V end was cut by 6 bases, the J end by 4 bases, with 16 bases between. The CDR3 runs to 15 residues. For the CDR3, the DNA is TGTGCCAGCAGGGTGACGGGGAGAAGAAATCAGCCCCAGCATTTT. Its translation: CASRVTGRRNQPQHF.

The chain employs TRBV29-1 and TRBJ2-7, with a tentative D call TRBD1 (7 bases). V was pared by 3 bases and J by 5 bases, with 14 bases between. The germline V gene has CDR1 SQVTM and CDR2 ANQGSEA. The CDR3 has 13 residues. CDR3 residues: CSVDMQGGDEQYF. CDR3 DNA sequence: TGCAGCGTTGATATGCAGGGGGGAGACGAGCAGTACTTC.

This clonotype was recorded many times. The V call is TRBV27, the J call TRBJ1-2, with TRBD1 matching 7 bases. Germline trimming cut 5 bases from V and 4 bases from J; bases unmatched to any gene: 4. Per germline, CDR1 MNHEY and CDR2 SMNVEV (reference sequence). The CDR3 extends over 13 amino acids. CDR3 DNA: TGTGCCAGCAGTCGACAGGGTGCCTATGGCTACACCTTC. Translating it yields CASSRQGAYGYTF.

This clonotype was picked up many times. The J gene is TRBJ2-5, the V gene TRBV6-2 or TRBV6-3, with TRBD2 identical over 9 bases. J was trimmed by 0 bases and V by 6 bases; bases with no gene match: 8. Germline CDR1 is MNHEY and CDR2 is SVGEGT. CDR3 length: 16 residues. CDR3 protein: CASRPLAGGYQETQYF. In DNA, the CDR3 is TGTGCCAGCAGACCTCTCGCGGGAGGGTACCAAGAGACCCAGTACTTC.

As for this clonotype: A junction boundary mismatches the germline segment, possibly from a read error. The chain combines TRBV7-9 with TRBJ2-7; 13 bases are shared with TRBD2. The CDR3 has 16 residues. Germline V gene lookup returns CDR1 SEHNR and CDR2 FQNEAQ (reference sequence). The CDR3: CAGSLGLAGDRREQYF. The CDR3 DNA follows: TGTGCCGGCAGCTTAGGACTAGCGGGAGACCGACGCGAGCAGTACTTC.

This clonotype was counted many times. V usage is TRBV5-6 and J usage is TRBJ1-5, with a weak D call TRBD1 (6 bases). The V end was cut by 1 base, the J end by 2 bases, with 10 bases between. The CDR3 runs 15 residues. Germline V gives CDR1 SGHDT, CDR2 YYEEEE. The CDR3 coding sequence is TGTGCCAGCAGCTTGACAGGGTATGGCAATCAGCCCCAGCATTTT. This gives the protein CASSLTGYGNQPQHF.

This clonotype was observed a few times. The J gene is TRBJ2-3, the V gene TRBV29-1, with 9 bases that match TRBD2. Germline CDR1 is SQVTM and CDR2 is ANQGSEA. Germline trimming cut 4 bases from V and 2 bases from J; bases unmatched to any gene: 7. The CDR3 spans 15 residues. The CDR3 DNA reads as TGCAGCGTTGTAAGACTAGCGGTAATCACAGATACGCAGTATTTT. It encodes CSVVRLAVITDTQYF.

This clonotype was observed a handful of times. This rearrangement joins TRBV7-6 to TRBJ2-2; D remains ambiguous. V lost 9 bases and J lost 8, with 19 bases in between. The CDR3 is 14 amino acids. Germline loops: CDR1 SGHVS, CDR2 FNYEAQ. The CDR3 bases are TGTGCCAGTTCCCAGCGTGTAGCCCGGGGGGAGCTGTTTTTT. Encoded protein: CASSQRVARGELFF.

This chain links TRBV5-1 with TRBJ2-7; tentatively, D is TRBD1 (8 bases). CDR3 length equals 15 residues. From germline, CDR1 is SGHRS and CDR2 YFSETQ. V was trimmed by 4 bases and J by 6 bases, leaving 20 bases between them. This chain's CDR3 is CASSQQGGLVSEQYF. Written as DNA, the CDR3 is TGCGCCAGCAGCCAACAGGGGGGGTTGGTGTCCGAGCAGTACTTC.

The chain has TRBV7-9 and TRBJ2-1, with D unclear. Trimming cost V 2 bases and J 3 bases, with 11 bases left between them. Germline CDR1 and CDR2: SEHNR and FQNEAQ (reference sequence). The CDR3 contains 15 residues. CDR3 sequence: CASSLPSNVYNEQFF. The CDR3 DNA reads as TGTGCCAGCAGCTTACCCTCGAACGTCTACAATGAGCAGTTCTTC.

The genes are TRBV24-1 and TRBJ2-3, with D unresolved. The CDR3 consists of 14 residues. Trimming shortened V by 5 bases and J by 0 bases, and 8 bases separated the two germline ends. The germline V gene has CDR1 KGHDR and CDR2 SFDVKD. The CDR3 coding sequence is TGTGCCACCAGTGCTCGCTTTAGCACAGATACGCAGTATTTT. Protein product: CATSARFSTDTQYF.

The chain recombines TRBV29-1 with TRBJ2-5, with D perhaps TRBD1 (5 bases). CDR3 length: 10 amino acids. Looked up from germline, CDR1 is SQVTM and CDR2 is ANQGSEA. The V and J ends lost 7 bases and 5 bases respectively, with 8 bases between them. CDR3 residues: CSGGVETQYF. Written as DNA, the CDR3 is TGCAGCGGGGGCGTGGAGACCCAGTACTTC.

This clonotype was detected ten times or more. V usage is TRBV28 and J usage is TRBJ2-7; D is ambiguous. The V end lost 4 bases, the J end lost 0 bases, and 16 bases lay between the germline ends. The CDR3 consists of 16 residues. CDR1 is MDHEN and CDR2 is SYDVKM in the germline V gene. CDR3 in amino acids: CASSSLLQLHSYEQYF. CDR3 bases: TGTGCCAGCAGTTCCCTACTGCAGTTACACTCCTACGAGCAGTACTTC. Combining the CDR3 with reference TRBV28 and TRBJ2-7 gives the whole variable domain DVKVTQSSRYLVKRTGEKVFLECVQDMDHENMFWYRQDPGLGLRLIYFSYDVKMKEKGDIPEGYSVSREKKERFSLILESASTNQTSMYLCASSSLLQLHSYEQYFGPGTRLTVT.

This clonotype was found many times. This rearrangement joins TRBV10-3 to TRBJ1-6, with TRBD1 identical over 7 bases. The V gene end was trimmed by 8 bases and the J gene end by 7 bases; junction bases not matched to a gene: 11. Per the germline V gene, CDR1 is ENHRY and CDR2 is SYGVKD. This CDR3 contains 15 residues. The CDR3 loop reads CAIDATGTANSPLHF. Here the CDR3 DNA reads TGTGCCATCGACGCCACCGGGACAGCCAATTCACCCCTCCACTTT.

This clonotype was detected many times. The chain links TRBV3-1 to TRBJ2-7, with D perhaps TRBD1 (5 bases). Germline CDR1 and CDR2: LGHDT and YNNKEL (reference sequence). The germline V and J ends were trimmed by 4 bases and 1 base, with 14 bases remaining between them. The CDR3 sequence is 15 residues long. The CDR3 DNA sequence: TGTGCCAGCAGCCCCGACAGAGCTCTTTCCTACGAGCAGTACTTC. The encoded protein is CASSPDRALSYEQYF.

This clonotype was seen only a few times. V usage is TRBV20-1 and J usage is TRBJ1-6, with TRBD1 as a possible D gene (5 bases). Deletions cut 6 bases from V and 9 bases from J, with 15 bases between. CDR1 and CDR2 (germline): DFQATT, SNEGSKA (reference sequence). The CDR3 covers 13 residues. CDR3 nucleotide sequence: TGCAGTGCAGACTTGGGGACGGCTTCACCCCTCCACTTT. This encodes CSADLGTASPLHF.

This clonotype was observed a few times. The rearrangement links TRBV5-1 to TRBJ2-1; D may be TRBD1 (5 bases). Germline V gives CDR1 SGHRS, CDR2 YFSETQ. There are 14 residues in the CDR3. Between the trimmed V and J ends, which lost 0 bases and 4 bases, there was a span of 8 bases. The CDR3 loop is CASSLATDYNEQFF. The CDR3 DNA follows: TGCGCCAGCAGCTTGGCGACAGATTACAATGAGCAGTTCTTC.